The T cell receptor beta chain under discussion was sequenced for a study of Tregs in tolerant kidney transplant recipients. Study as a whole: Sorting of CD4+CD25+CD127- cells followed approximately 3-day belatacept mixed lymphocyte reactions, sometimes with roughly 5-day graft donor restimulation. Sorting used antibodies to exclude donor cells. The study's findings and limits: Biological reproducibility was not directly addressed in this study. Findings come from small patient numbers and require larger validation.

The length of the CDR3 is 14 residues. Germline lookup yields CDR1 LNHDA and CDR2 SQIVND (reference sequence). V was cut by 4 bases and J by 3 bases, with 13 bases left in between. With respect to this clone: As yet, its antigen is unknown.

Produced via immunoSEQ multiplex PCR; TCRdb's table is partial and in-frame only. The sample carries around 16,000 clones, approximately 61% recorded once. The sample was Tregs from blood cultured with allogeneic cells. The source of this sequence is a human donor in good health. The chain joins TRBV19 to TRBJ2-7, with D uncertain. In DNA, the CDR3 is TGTGCCAGTAGTAGTGCCAGGAAGGGCTACGAGCAGTACTTC. Translation: CASSSARKGYEQYF.